This T cell receptor (beta chain) was sequenced during a study of OX40 agonist ivuxolimab in advanced cancers. General study points: At doses 0.1 to 3.0 mg/kg, CD4+ and CD8+ clones expanded.

Comment on this clone: Its antigen is not known.

Germline V gives CDR1 SGHTA, CDR2 FQGNSA. This CDR3 contains 18 residues. V trimming: 5 bases; J trimming: 1 base; junction bases outside the gene matches: 9. Generated by immunoSEQ multiplex PCR, the TCRdb table keeps only in-frame clones and is missing some. The data show more than 80,000 clones, around 87% seen once. This sequence was found in an adult with an advanced solid tumor such as melanoma, head and neck, liver or kidney cancer. Source: CD4+ or CD8+ T cells sorted from blood, taken in a trial of the OX40 agonist ivuxolimab. V usage is TRBV7-2 and J usage is TRBJ2-3; 13 nucleotides match TRBD2. CDR3 DNA sequence: TGTGCCAGCAGCCGTACTGGGACTAGCGGGAAGGGCACAGATACGCAGTATTTT. Its translation is CASSRTGTSGKGTDTQYF.